Listed here are 13 T cell receptor beta chains from one sample, sequenced in a study of T cells in Graves' hyperthyroidism and ophthalmopathy. Authors of the study amplified TCR beta CDR3 regions from RNA transcripts. A set of HTBI primers served as the primers for a first-round RT-PCR of the TCR CDR3. TCRdb reprocessed the multiplex PCR reads via MiXCR and lists one record per CDR3 protein. The data show about 400,000 distinct CDR3 sequences, about a sixth seen once. Material for sequencing was blood. The source of these receptors is a woman aged 18 to 35 with Graves' hyperthyroidism.

The chain recombines TRBV27 with TRBJ2-1; D gene uncertain. Trimming took off 8 bases at V and 9 bases at J, with 20 bases between the two ends. The CDR3 is made up of 14 amino acids. Germline V CDR1 and CDR2: MNHEY, SMNVEV (reference sequence). CDR3 amino acids: CASGFGPLRGEQFF. The CDR3, as DNA: TGTGCCAGCGGGTTCGGCCCCCTGCGCGGTGAGCAGTTCTTC.

About this clonotype: This clone may be a read error of a much larger clone one base away. This chain links TRBV20-1 with TRBJ2-3; tentatively, D is TRBD1 (6 bases). TRBJ1-5 explains the end of the DNA better; the J call may be wrong. This CDR3 is built from 12 residues. The germline V gene encodes CDR1 DFQATT and CDR2 SNEGSKA (reference sequence). The CDR3 region is CSAHQGPDTQHF. CDR3 nucleotides: TGCAGTGCTCACCAGGGGCCAGATACGCAGCATTTT.

V is TRBV7-6 and J is TRBJ2-1; D call uncertain. The CDR3 has 15 residues. The germline gives CDR1 SGHVS, CDR2 FNYEAQ. The V end was cut by 1 base, the J end by 3 bases, with 10 bases between. This CDR3 is CASSLDAAIYNEQFF. Written as DNA, the CDR3 is TGTGCCAGCAGCTTAGACGCGGCCATCTACAATGAGCAGTTCTTC.

This clonotype has a count of ten or more. The V call is TRBV20-1, the J call TRBJ2-1; 12 bases are shared with TRBD2. Per the germline V gene, CDR1 is DFQATT and CDR2 is SNEGSKA (reference sequence). Trimming removed 0 bases from V and 11 bases from J; junction bases left unmatched: 5. The CDR3 extends over 14 amino acids. The DNA for the CDR3 is TGCAGTGCTAGAGATCGGCTAGCGGGGGGGAAGCAGTTCTTC. Protein sequence: CSARDRLAGGKQFF.

V gene TRBV11-2 combines with J gene TRBJ2-2; 8 bases are a match to TRBD2. CDR1 and CDR2 from the germline V gene are SGHAT and FQNNGV. V dropped 8 bases and J dropped 5; count of bases not matched to a gene: 19. CDR3 length: 18 residues. In nucleotides, the CDR3 is TGTGCCAGCCATCTGTCCCCACCCCGTCTAGCGGGTACCGGGGAGCTGTTTTTT. This gives the protein CASHLSPPRLAGTGELFF.

A remark on this clonotype: An end of the junction does not agree with germline; a read error may underlie this. The chain links TRBV7-7 to TRBJ2-2, with D hard to call. Germline values: CDR1 SSHAT, CDR2 FNYEAQ (reference sequence). The CDR3 has 14 residues. The CDR3 sequence: CASSLAVNTGELFF. DNA of the CDR3: TGTGCTAGCAGCTTAGCTGTGAACACCGGGGAGCTGTTTTTT.

CDR3 in DNA: TGTGCCACCAGTGATCTACTAGCGGGGGGGGTCGATACGCAGTATTTT. This sequence encodes CATSDLLAGGVDTQYF. The genes are TRBV24-1 and TRBJ2-3; 13 bases align to TRBD2. Germline trimming cut 3 bases from V and 6 bases from J; bases unmatched to any gene: 5. Germline V lookup: CDR1 KGHDR, CDR2 SFDVKD. The CDR3 is 16 residues long.

This clonotype was recorded at least ten times. This chain joins TRBV3-1 and TRBJ2-4; D remains ambiguous. The CDR3 length is 17 residues. Per the germline V gene, CDR1 is LGHDT and CDR2 is YNNKEL (reference sequence). Trimming shortened V by 4 bases and J by 0 bases, and 16 bases separated the two germline ends. In DNA, the CDR3 is TGTGCCAGCAGCCCACGATCTTCCCCTTTAGCCAAAAACATTCAGTACTTC. It specifies CASSPRSSPLAKNIQYF.

In this sample, this clonotype turned up many times. V and J are TRBV12-3 or TRBV12-4 and TRBJ1-6, with no clear D. There are 13 residues in the CDR3. V lost 7 bases to trimming and J lost 7 bases, with 11 bases between them. CDR3 DNA: TGTGCCAGCAAGTCGGTCAGAAATTCACCCCTCCACTTT. Translated, it gives CASKSVRNSPLHF.

In this sample, this clonotype turned up many times. The chain carries TRBV3-1 and TRBJ2-1; TRBD2 agrees at 9 bases. CDR1 is LGHDT and CDR2 is YNNKEL in the germline V gene (reference sequence). The CDR3 totals 15 residues. The J segment lost 9 bases and the V segment lost 1 base, leaving 7 bases of the junction unmatched. DNA of the CDR3: TGTGCCAGCAGCCAAGTGGCTAGCGGGAAGGGTGAGCAGTTCTTC. This sequence encodes CASSQVASGKGEQFF.

This clonotype was picked up many times. This chain links TRBV2 with TRBJ2-7; maybe TRBD2 (7 bases). The CDR3 is 13 residues long. Germline CDR1 is SNHLY and CDR2 is FYNNEI. The V gene lost 9 bases and the J gene lost 2 bases, with 14 bases spanning the gap. CDR3 sequence reads: CASSRGGTYEQYF. CDR3 DNA: TGTGCCAGTTCGAGGGGGGGTACCTACGAGCAGTACTTC.

V and J are TRBV6-1 and TRBJ2-3; possible D gene TRBD2, 5 bases. Germline CDR1 is MNHNS and CDR2 is SASEGT. Trimming took 4 bases from V and 0 from J, leaving 17 bases between them. There are 17 residues in the CDR3. This chain's CDR3 is CASSVFPEETSTDTQYF. The CDR3 coding sequence is TGTGCCAGCAGTGTTTTCCCGGAGGAGACTAGCACAGATACGCAGTATTTT.

This clonotype has a count of ten or more. The J gene is TRBJ2-2, the V gene TRBV7-2, with 7 bases matching TRBD1. Germline trimming cut 5 bases from V and 6 bases from J; bases unmatched to any gene: 9. The CDR3 is 15 residues long. Germline V gene sequence: CDR1 SGHTA, CDR2 FQGNSA. The CDR3 spells CASSLDRVLAGELFF. The CDR3 nucleotides are TGTGCCAGCAGCCTCGACAGGGTTTTGGCCGGGGAGCTGTTTTTT.